One and the same sample provided the 2 T cell receptor beta chains below, sequenced in a study of patients and donors after allogeneic stem cell transplantation (dated by TCRdb to about 2020). Receptor amplification or capture employed RT-PCR. Sequencing was performed on a NextSeq 550. The public reads were reprocessed in TCRdb via fastp at Q25 and MiXCR, keeping in-frame beta chains. A single entry per CDR3 protein holds the most common genes and DNA from its merged rows. A total of some 92,000 distinct CDR3 sequences appear in this sample, roughly 50% of them only once. Roughly three fifths of the sample is in the top ten clones. Material for sequencing was blood, either unsorted or a sorted T cell fraction (not recorded which). The source of these receptors is a human donor who was either an allogeneic HSCT recipient or a stem cell or donor lymphocyte infusion donor (not recorded which). It is not recorded whose cells these are; they may come from a transplant donor.

The V and J genes are TRBV12-3 or TRBV12-4 and TRBJ2-1; D gene unclear. This CDR3 has 12 amino acids. V shed 4 bases and J shed 15 bases, with 16 bases lying between them. CDR3 in amino acids: CASSSNRAVRFF. The CDR3, as DNA: TGTGCCAGCAGTTCAAACCGAGCCGTTAGGTTCTTC.

The genes are TRBV11-2 and TRBJ1-2; D uncertain. Trimming removed 2 bases at V and 6 bases at J, with 16 bases between. This CDR3 comprises 15 residues. Germline V lookup: CDR1 SGHAT, CDR2 FQNNGV. The CDR3 is CASSLWGNPLDGYTF. The CDR3 DNA is TGTGCCAGCAGCTTATGGGGAAACCCCCTAGATGGCTACACCTTC.